A selection of T cell receptor beta chains follows, all from one sample in a study of T cell responses to AZD1222 COVID-19 vaccine. Assay used: immunoSEQ multiplex PCR; TCRdb lists only in-frame clones, some missing. The data contain over 150,000 clones, 85% to 90% of them seen just once; the ten biggest clones take up approximately 6.9%. Here the sequenced sample was peripheral blood, taken on day 0 of AZD1222 vaccination. The origin of the receptors is an adult in good health. Both conserved end residues are part of each CDR3. D genes are given only for firm matches. Expanded clones are given a class, and other clones once, few, many or no size at all.

abundance	v_gene	d_gene	j_gene	CDR3aa	CDR3nt
.	TRBV7-3	.	TRBJ2-1	CASSLKDSSYNEQFF	TGTGCCAGCAGCTTAAAGGACAGCTCCTACAATGAGCAGTTCTTC
.	TRBV2	.	TRBJ2-1	CASSGDRSSYNEQFF	TGTGCCAGCAGTGGAGACAGGAGCTCCTACAATGAGCAGTTCTTC
.	TRBV7-6	TRBD2	TRBJ2-1	CASSRLAGEQFF	TGTGCCAGCAGCCGACTAGCAGGCGAGCAGTTCTTC
.	TRBV7-9	.	TRBJ2-7	CASSLWGEQYF	TGTGCCAGCAGCTTATGGGGCGAGCAGTACTTC
.	TRBV12-5	.	TRBJ1-6	CASGSGRNSPLHF	TGTGCTAGTGGTTCCGGGCGAAATTCACCCCTCCACTTT
once	TRBV9	TRBD1	TRBJ1-2	CASSAPGTGLLYGYTF	TGTGCCAGCAGCGCTCCCGGGACAGGGCTTCTTTATGGCTACACCTTC
.	TRBV5-1	.	TRBJ1-5	CASSEGQRNQPQHF	TGCGCCAGCAGCGAGGGACAACGAAATCAGCCCCAGCATTTT
.	TRBV3-1/TRBV3-2	.	TRBJ2-2	CASSQAQSRAGELFF	TGTGCCAGCAGCCAAGCCCAGAGTAGGGCCGGGGAGCTGTTTTTT
.	TRBV19	.	TRBJ1-2	CASSPSGHLYTF	TGTGCCAGTAGTCCTTCGGGGCATCTCTACACCTTC
.	TRBV12-3/TRBV12-4	.	TRBJ1-2	CAIQRRNYGYTF	TGTGCCATCCAAAGGAGAAACTATGGCTACACCTTC
.	TRBV19	.	TRBJ2-5	CASNRVPKETQYF	TGTGCCAGTAACCGGGTTCCGAAAGAGACCCAGTACTTC
.	TRBV27	.	TRBJ1-1	CASSVLFGSTEAFF	TGTGCCAGCAGTGTCTTATTTGGTAGCACTGAAGCTTTCTTT
few	TRBV3-1/TRBV3-2	.	TRBJ1-2	CASSQVDFGGYTF	TGTGCCAGCAGCCAAGTAGACTTCGGTGGCTACACCTTC
.	TRBV5-1	.	TRBJ2-2	CASSLDQGAVVTGELFF	TGCGCCAGCAGCTTGGATCAGGGCGCCGTGGTCACCGGGGAGCTGTTTTTT
.	TRBV6-2/TRBV6-3	.	TRBJ2-7	CASSPTPGYSYEQYF	TGTGCCAGCAGCCCCACCCCTGGCTATTCCTACGAGCAGTACTTC
.	TRBV6-5	TRBD1	TRBJ1-1	CATGQGMNTEAFF	TGTGCCACCGGACAGGGGATGAACACTGAAGCTTTCTTT
.	TRBV6-5	.	TRBJ1-1	CASSYSGAIEAFF	TGTGCCAGCAGTTACTCGGGGGCTATTGAAGCTTTCTTT
.	TRBV2	TRBD1	TRBJ1-2	CASSEGQGISYTF	TGTGCCAGCAGTGAGGGACAGGGGATAAGCTACACCTTC
.	TRBV7-9	.	TRBJ1-4	CASSRPGPNEKLFF	TGTGCCAGCAGCCGGCCGGGGCCGAATGAAAAACTGTTTTTT
.	TRBV7-9	TRBD1	TRBJ1-6	CASSLTGTGDNSPLHF	TGTGCCAGCAGTCTAACCGGGACAGGGGATAATTCACCCCTCCACTTT
.	TRBV20-1	.	TRBJ1-1	CSAYNSWEAFF	TGCAGTGCATACAACAGTTGGGAAGCTTTCTTT
.	TRBV27	.	TRBJ2-7	CASSLVGGTYEQYF	TGTGCCAGCAGTTTAGTCGGCGGAACCTACGAGCAGTACTTC
.	TRBV6-5	TRBD1	TRBJ1-1	CASIPAGTGNTEAFF	TGTGCCAGCATCCCTGCCGGGACAGGGAACACTGAAGCTTTCTTT
.	TRBV6-5	.	TRBJ1-5	CASRTGTHNQPQHF	TGTGCCAGCAGAACCGGGACCCACAATCAGCCCCAGCATTTT
.	TRBV5-5	.	TRBJ2-3	CASSPGGPQANTQYF	TGTGCCAGCAGCCCCGGGGGTCCTCAGGCAAATACGCAGTATTTT
.	TRBV14	.	TRBJ1-3	CASSQERRTFLSGNTIYF	TGTGCCAGCAGCCAAGAGCGAAGGACGTTCCTCTCTGGAAACACCATATATTTT
.	TRBV5-1	.	TRBJ1-1	CASSLVNTEAFF	TGCGCCAGCAGCTTGGTGAACACTGAAGCTTTCTTT
.	TRBV7-9	.	TRBJ1-5	CASSPGNQPQHF	TGTGCCAGCAGCCCTGGGAATCAGCCCCAGCATTTT
.	TRBV4-1	.	TRBJ1-6	CASSQSATSNSPLHF	TGCGCCAGCAGCCAAAGTGCGACTTCAAATTCACCCCTCCACTTT
few	TRBV29-1	TRBD2	TRBJ2-5	CSVLGLAGEKETQYF	TGCAGCGTCCTCGGACTAGCGGGGGAGAAAGAGACCCAGTACTTC
.	TRBV11-2	TRBD1	TRBJ1-4	CASSLGPGQGAEKLFF	TGTGCCAGCAGCTTAGGGCCCGGACAGGGTGCTGAAAAACTGTTTTTT
.	TRBV7-2	.	TRBJ2-5	CASSSLSRTGKETQYF	TGTGCCAGCAGCTCCTTGAGTCGAACAGGGAAAGAGACCCAGTACTTC
.	TRBV7-9	.	TRBJ1-6	CASQGTSSYNSPLHF	TGTGCCAGCCAGGGGACAAGCTCCTATAATTCACCCCTCCACTTT
.	TRBV28	.	TRBJ1-5	CASSSQGQPQHF	TGTGCCAGCAGTTCACAGGGCCAGCCCCAGCATTTT
.	TRBV2	TRBD2	TRBJ2-5	CARKGLAELQETQYF	TGTGCCAGGAAGGGACTAGCGGAACTACAAGAGACCCAGTACTTC
few	TRBV10-3	TRBD1	TRBJ1-6	CASRDSNFPLHF	TGTGCCAGCCGGGACAGTAACTTCCCCCTCCACTTT
.	TRBV6-5	.	TRBJ1-1	CASSYSGGSEAFF	TGTGCCAGCAGTTACTCGGGTGGGTCTGAAGCTTTCTTT
few	TRBV19	.	TRBJ2-5	CASSTQGAQYF	TGTGCCAGTAGTACCCAGGGCGCCCAGTACTTC
.	TRBV6-5	.	TRBJ2-3	CATSGTLGDTQYF	TGTGCCACTTCCGGGACACTGGGGGATACGCAGTATTTT
.	TRBV27	TRBD2	TRBJ2-5	CASSARTSGGETQYF	TGTGCCAGCAGTGCCAGGACTAGCGGGGGTGAGACCCAGTACTTC
.	TRBV5-1	.	TRBJ1-6	CASSWRDGGYNSPLHF	TGCGCCAGCAGCTGGCGGGACGGGGGATATAATTCACCCCTCCACTTT
.	TRBV7-2	TRBD1	TRBJ2-5	CASSFNRGTETQYF	TGTGCCAGCAGCTTCAACAGGGGGACAGAGACCCAGTACTTC
once	TRBV18	.	TRBJ2-1	CASSPPVRYNEQFF	TGTGCCAGCTCACCACCGGTCCGATACAATGAGCAGTTCTTC
.	TRBV28	.	TRBJ2-7	CASSFQNYEQYF	TGTGCCAGCAGTTTCCAAAACTACGAGCAGTACTTC
once	TRBV7-8	TRBD2	TRBJ2-3	CASSFSSGEGGTQYF	TGTGCCAGCAGCTTTTCTAGCGGGGAAGGGGGTACGCAGTATTTT
.	TRBV2	.	TRBJ2-3	CASSIQGRGGLGTDTQYF	TGTGCCAGCAGCATACAGGGCAGGGGAGGATTGGGCACAGATACGCAGTATTTT
.	TRBV6-2/TRBV6-3	.	TRBJ1-1	CASSYRVKNTEAFF	TGTGCCAGCAGTTACAGAGTGAAGAACACTGAAGCTTTCTTT
few	TRBV7-9	.	TRBJ2-2	CATYDPGELFF	TGTGCCACCTACGATCCCGGGGAGCTGTTTTTT
.	TRBV5-4	TRBD1	TRBJ2-1	CASSLVGDRDYNEQFF	TGTGCCAGCAGCTTGGTAGGGGACAGGGACTACAATGAGCAGTTCTTC
.	TRBV15	.	TRBJ2-1	CATSREQTDTLHNEQFF	TGTGCCACCAGCAGAGAGCAGACAGATACACTACACAATGAGCAGTTCTTC
.	TRBV11-2	TRBD2	TRBJ2-2	CASSLYGGLNTGELFF	TGTGCCAGCAGCTTGTACGGGGGGTTGAACACCGGGGAGCTGTTTTTT
.	TRBV3-1/TRBV3-2	.	TRBJ1-4	CASSQTEVLGEKLFF	TGTGCCAGCAGCCAAACAGAGGTCCTGGGTGAAAAACTGTTTTTT
.	TRBV15	.	TRBJ1-2	CATSRNGREYGYTF	TGTGCCACCAGCAGAAATGGACGGGAATATGGCTACACCTTC
.	TRBV4-3	.	TRBJ1-4	CASSQGGGTNEKLFF	TGCGCCAGCAGCCAAGGAGGGGGAACTAATGAAAAACTGTTTTTT
.	TRBV18	TRBD1	TRBJ1-2	CASSSKGAANYGYTF	TGTGCCAGCTCGTCAAAGGGGGCAGCTAACTATGGCTACACCTTC